Presented here are 23 T cell receptor beta chains from one specimen sequenced in a study of blood T cells in healthy people across ages. Using a J-beta primer mix together with a sample-barcoded 5' primer, a second PCR was run for roughly 7 to 11 cycles. TCRdb re-called the 5' RACE reads with MiXCR, one entry per CDR3 protein. The sample includes more than 800,000 distinct CDR3 sequences, more than 25% seen only once; the top ten take about 18%. What was sequenced was blood. The receptor set was obtained from a woman aged 80 or over in good health.

In the case of this clonotype: This could be a read error, since a much larger clone is one nucleotide away. This chain connects TRBV24-1 to TRBJ2-5, with D possibly TRBD2 on 6 matching bases. V lost 5 bases and J lost 4, with 22 bases in between. The CDR3 runs 17 residues. The germline gives CDR1 KGHDR, CDR2 SFDVKD. The CDR3 loop reads CATSAYAGSRMGETQYF. In DNA form, the CDR3 reads TGTGCCACCAGTGCCTACGCCGGGAGCCGGATGGGAGAGACCCAGTACTTC.

This clonotype occurred many times. The genes are TRBV7-9 and TRBJ2-5; tentatively, D is TRBD2 (6 bases). The CDR3 runs to 18 residues. The V end lost 1 base, the J end lost 1 base, and 19 bases lay between the germline ends. Germline V gene sequence: CDR1 SEHNR, CDR2 FQNEAQ (reference sequence). This chain's CDR3 is CASSLVGGFRGFQETQYF. The CDR3 region has the DNA TGTGCCAGCAGCTTAGTGGGCGGATTTCGGGGGTTCCAAGAGACCCAGTACTTC.

The chain carries TRBV29-1 and TRBJ2-5; D may be TRBD2 (5 bases). The CDR3 loop spans 16 amino acids. The V end was cut by 0 bases, the J end by 4 bases, with 18 bases between. Germline CDR1 is SQVTM and CDR2 is ANQGSEA. CDR3 loop: CSVEDQRPPRGETQYF. Written as DNA, the CDR3 is TGCAGCGTTGAAGATCAGAGGCCCCCTCGGGGAGAGACCCAGTACTTC.

The rearrangement links TRBV20-1 to TRBJ2-5; D is possibly TRBD2 (6 bases). Between the trimmed V and J ends, which lost 6 bases and 4 bases, there was a span of 24 bases. Germline V gene data show CDR1 as DFQATT and CDR2 as SNEGSKA (reference sequence). The CDR3 runs to 16 residues. CDR3: CSATESGVGRGETQYF. Written as DNA, the CDR3 is TGCAGTGCAACCGAATCGGGGGTCGGGAGAGGAGAGACCCAGTACTTC.

This clonotype occurred many times. V gene TRBV15 combines with J gene TRBJ2-4, with 7 bases lining up with TRBD1. Germline V lookup: CDR1 LNHNV, CDR2 YYDKDF (reference sequence). This CDR3 comprises 16 residues. V gave up 1 base and J gave up 1 base; unmatched junction bases: 4. DNA for the CDR3: TGTGCCACCAGCAGAGGAAACAGGGGTGCCAAAAACATTCAGTACTTC. Amino acid sequence: CATSRGNRGAKNIQYF.

This clonotype was observed many times. The CDR3 coding sequence is TGTGCCAGCCGGTCGGGGGGTACCTCCTACGAGCAGTACTTC. Residues: CASRSGGTSYEQYF. The chain joins TRBV28 to TRBJ2-7; TRBD2 matches at 7 bases. CDR3 size: 14 residues. The J segment lost 0 bases and the V segment lost 8 bases, leaving 7 bases of the junction unmatched. Germline assignment: CDR1 MDHEN and CDR2 SYDVKM.

This clonotype was counted at least ten times. The chain recombines TRBV5-1 with TRBJ2-3; D gene ambiguous. The germline V and J ends were trimmed by 1 base and 1 base, with 10 bases remaining between them. The CDR3 sequence is 15 residues long. Germline V gene sequence: CDR1 SGHRS, CDR2 YFSETQ. CDR3 sequence (DNA): TGCGCCAGCAGCTTGACGACGACCCGCACAGATACGCAGTATTTT. Translated: CASSLTTTRTDTQYF.

To note about this clonotype: This may be a read error, as it is one base from a much larger clone. The chain joins TRBV18 to TRBJ2-5; unclear D gene. The better agreement between TRBJ2-7 and the DNA end casts doubt on the J call. The CDR3 is 11 amino acids. Per germline, CDR1 KGHSH and CDR2 LQKENI. CDR3 in amino acids: CASSPGPEQYF. CDR3 nucleotide sequence: TGTGCCAGCTCACCAGGCCCCGAGCAGTACTTC.

The gene calls are TRBV2 and TRBJ1-1; TRBD1 aligns across 7 bases. J lost 0 bases, V lost 2 bases, and 6 bases had no gene match. Per germline, CDR1 SNHLY and CDR2 FYNNEI. This CDR3 has 16 residues. This chain's CDR3 is CASSEPPGGMNTEAFF. The DNA for the CDR3 is TGTGCCAGCAGTGAACCGCCAGGGGGAATGAACACTGAAGCTTTCTTT.

The CDR3 nucleotides read TGTGCCATCAGTGATCTGGGAGGGCATTGGGAGACCCAGTACTTC. This gives the protein CAISDLGGHWETQYF. The rearrangement joins TRBV10-3 to TRBJ2-5; 7 bases match TRBD2. CDR3 length equals 15 residues. Losses at the gene ends were 3 bases for V and 5 bases for J; bases not matched to a gene: 9. Germline V gives CDR1 ENHRY, CDR2 SYGVKD.

Many counts were recorded for this clonotype. The chain carries TRBV28 and TRBJ2-7; D is perhaps TRBD2 (5 bases). Germline V gene sequence: CDR1 MDHEN, CDR2 SYDVKM. V lost 8 bases and J lost 9, with 17 bases in between. The CDR3 loop spans 12 amino acids. The CDR3 loop reads CASAPLREGQYF. The CDR3 nucleotides read TGTGCCAGCGCTCCCCTCCGGGAAGGGCAGTACTTC. The variable domain in full, completed from reference TRBV28 and TRBJ2-7, reads DVKVTQSSRYLVKRTGEKVFLECVQDMDHENMFWYRQDPGLGLRLIYFSYDVKMKEKGDIPEGYSVSREKKERFSLILESASTNQTSMYLCASAPLREGQYFGPGTRLTVT.

This clonotype was found many times. The J gene is TRBJ2-7, the V gene TRBV6-6, with 8 bases matching TRBD1. V shed 3 bases, J shed 5 bases, and the junction held 6 bases outside the gene matches. The CDR3 is 14 amino acids. Germline CDR1 and CDR2: MNHNY and SVGAGI (reference sequence). CDR3 sequence (DNA): TGTGCCAGCAGTTATTTGGACAGGGTGGACGAGCAGTACTTC. Translation: CASSYLDRVDEQYF.

This clonotype is a singleton in its sample. A clone one base away is much larger, so this may be a read error. Lacking the conserved final phenylalanine or tryptophan, this CDR3 likely reflects a read error. The chain couples TRBV7-2 to TRBJ1-4; TRBD1 is a possible D gene (6 bases). The CDR3 is 15 residues long. Between the trimmed V and J ends, which lost 1 base and 3 bases, there was a span of 9 bases. Germline V CDR1 and CDR2: SGHTA, FQGNSA. CDR3 DNA: TGTGCCAGCAGCTTAGTTGGGGGGCCTAATGAAAAACTGTTTTCT. It specifies CASSLVGGPNEKLFS.

Worth noting for this clonotype: Given a much more abundant clone one base away, this may be a read error. The chain links TRBV5-1 to TRBJ2-3; 7 positions match TRBD2. CDR1 and CDR2 (germline): SGHRS, YFSETQ. The CDR3 runs 15 residues. V lost 4 bases, J lost 7 bases, and 12 bases stayed unmatched. The CDR3 DNA reads as TGCGCCAGCAGCCAGGGACTACCTTGGCCAAATACGCAGTATTTT. This codes for CASSQGLPWPNTQYF.

CDR3: CASSLSWGLNEKLFF. The CDR3 region has the DNA TGTGCCAGCAGTTTATCGTGGGGCCTTAATGAAAAACTGTTTTTT. The chain carries TRBV27 and TRBJ1-4; weak D call: TRBD1 (5 bases). CDR1 is MNHEY and CDR2 is SMNVEV in the germline V gene (reference sequence). The CDR3 is 15 residues long. V was clipped by 0 bases and J by 4 bases, with 9 bases between them.

The rearrangement links TRBV12-3 or TRBV12-4 to TRBJ1-4; D ambiguous. This CDR3 has 13 residues. The germline V and J ends were trimmed by 3 bases and 7 bases, with 9 bases remaining between them. CDR3 bases: TGTGCCAGCAGTTTGGAGGGTGGTGAAAAACTGTTTTTT. This sequence encodes CASSLEGGEKLFF.

This clonotype was picked up many times. This rearrangement joins TRBV10-3 to TRBJ2-1, with 9 bases fitting TRBD2. The CDR3 length is 14 residues. From germline, CDR1 is ENHRY and CDR2 SYGVKD. Trimming at V came to 4 bases and at J to 6 bases, leaving 4 bases not matched to a gene. The CDR3 DNA sequence: TGTGCCATCAGTGCCAGCGGGGGGCCCAATGAGCAGTTCTTC. Translation: CAISASGGPNEQFF.

This clonotype came up many times. The J gene is TRBJ2-5, the V gene TRBV11-3; the D gene is possibly TRBD1 (6 bases). There are 13 residues in the CDR3. Germline V CDR1 and CDR2: SGHNT, YENEEA. Trimming removed 7 bases from V and 4 bases from J, with 13 bases in between. This chain's CDR3 is CASTLQGLETQYF. In DNA, the CDR3 is TGTGCCAGCACTTTACAGGGTTTAGAGACCCAGTACTTC.

This clonotype has ten or more counts. The chain carries TRBV2 and TRBJ2-4, with TRBD2 matching over 13 bases. CDR1 is SNHLY and CDR2 is FYNNEI in the germline V gene. CDR3 length: 16 residues. Trimming at V came to 6 bases and at J to 4 bases, leaving 6 bases not matched to a gene. CDR3 DNA sequence: TGTGCCAGCAGGCGAGGACTAGCGGGGGAGAAAAACATTCAGTACTTC. Amino acid sequence: CASRRGLAGEKNIQYF.

Comments on this clonotype: Given the absence of the conserved phenylalanine or tryptophan at the CDR3 end, a read error is likely. The chain employs TRBV7-9 and TRBJ1-2; D perhaps matches TRBD1 (6 bases). The CDR3 has 13 amino acids. Germline V gene lookup returns CDR1 SEHNR and CDR2 FQNEAQ (reference sequence). V lost 5 bases and J lost 2, with 9 bases in between. CDR3 sequence: CASSTGQNYGYTC. For the CDR3, the DNA is TGTGCCAGCAGCACTGGACAGAACTATGGCTACACCTGC.

On this clonotype itself: A much larger clone is a single base away; this may be a read error. V is TRBV5-8 and J is TRBJ2-1; D gene ambiguous. Trimming pared 5 bases from V and 13 bases from J, leaving 19 bases between. Germline assignment: CDR1 SGHTS and CDR2 YDEGEE. The CDR3 contains 13 residues. The CDR3 sequence: CASRPLLGGSQFF. In DNA form, the CDR3 reads TGTGCCAGCAGGCCGCTGCTCGGTGGGTCCCAGTTCTTC.

About this clonotype itself: This may come from a read error, since a much larger clone is one base off. The chain employs TRBV27 and TRBJ2-1, with 8 nucleotides matching TRBD1. From germline, CDR1 is MNHEY and CDR2 SMNVEV (reference sequence). This CDR3 is 13 amino acids long. CDR3 in amino acids: CASSSTGVNERFF. DNA of the CDR3: TGTGCCAGCAGTTCGACAGGGGTCAATGAGCGGTTCTTC.

With respect to this clonotype: A much larger clone is a single base away; this may be a read error. This sequence joins TRBV12-3 or TRBV12-4 and TRBJ2-3; D is ambiguous. V lost 2 bases, J lost 3 bases, and 12 bases lay in between. CDR3 length: 15 amino acids. The CDR3 DNA reads TGTGCCAGCAGTTTAAAGGGTTTCAGGACAGATACGCAGTATTTT. Translation: CASSLKGFRTDTQYF.